Presented here are 23 T cell receptor beta chains from one specimen sequenced in a study of cytomegalovirus exposure and HLA in healthy donors. Measured with immunoSEQ multiplex PCR; TCRdb has only the in-frame clones, and not every one. The sample has under 400,000 clones; around 90% are singletons. What was sequenced was PBMCs. These receptors all come from a man in his thirties or forties in good health and CMV-seronegative.

V gene TRBV9 combines with J gene TRBJ2-1, with D hard to call. Germline-derived CDR1 and CDR2 are SGDLS and YYNGEE. Deletions cut 0 bases from V and 4 bases from J, with 14 bases between. The CDR3 runs to 16 residues. In DNA, the CDR3 is TGTGCCAGCAGCGTAGGAGGTAGCCAACTTTACAATGAGCAGTTCTTC. It specifies CASSVGGSQLYNEQFF.

The chain is built from TRBV5-1 and TRBJ1-2, with 7 bases fitting TRBD1. V lost 0 bases to trimming and J lost 4 bases; unmatched junction nucleotides: 6. CDR1 and CDR2 (germline): SGHRS, YFSETQ. The CDR3 has 15 residues. In DNA, the CDR3 is TGCGCCAGCAGCTTGGGACAGGGTTATTCCTATGGCTACACCTTC. Translating gives CASSLGQGYSYGYTF.

A note on this clone: At one of its ends the junction is not consistent with the germline gene, which may arise from a read error. Other DNA sequences in this specimen translate into the identical CDR3. The gene calls are TRBV6-5 and TRBJ1-6, with D maybe TRBD1 (6 bases). Per germline, CDR1 MNHEY and CDR2 SVGAGI. The CDR3 is 14 amino acids. The CDR3 nucleotides are TGTGCCAGCAGTTACGGCAGGGGCAATTCACCCCTCCACTTC. Its protein product is CASSYGRGNSPLHF.

This sequence joins TRBV19 and TRBJ2-6; TRBD1 might be the D (6 bases). Germline V CDR1 and CDR2: LNHDA, SQIVND (reference sequence). Between the trimmed V and J ends, which lost 7 bases and 5 bases, there was a span of 15 bases. This CDR3 has 15 amino acids. The CDR3 here is CASTDADRRANVLTF. For the CDR3, the DNA is TGTGCCAGTACCGACGCAGACAGGAGGGCCAACGTCCTGACTTTC.

This clone appeared a few times. The same CDR3 is also encoded by other DNA sequences in this sample. The chain employs TRBV11-2 and TRBJ1-1; D call uncertain. CDR1 is SGHAT, CDR2 FQNNGV, per germline. The length of the CDR3 is 12 residues. Trimming cost V 3 bases and J 5 bases, with 7 bases left between them. The CDR3: CASSFSGTEAFF. The CDR3 coding sequence is TGTGCCAGCAGCTTTTCGGGTACTGAAGCTTTCTTT.

The chain has TRBV6-1 and TRBJ1-3; D might be TRBD1 (5 bases). CDR3 length: 13 residues. The V end was cut by 7 bases, the J end by 3 bases, with 10 bases between. In germline, CDR1 is MNHNS, CDR2 SASEGT. The CDR3 region has the DNA TGTGCCAGCATGCTAAGGGGTGGAAACACCATATATTTT. Residues: CASMLRGGNTIYF.

This clone came up once. CDR3 sequence: CASSPASGGPEAFF. DNA for the CDR3: TGTGCCAGCAGCCCGGCAAGCGGGGGGCCTGAAGCTTTCTTT. The rearrangement joins TRBV7-9 to TRBJ1-1; the D gene is possibly TRBD1 (6 bases). CDR1 and CDR2 from the germline V gene are SEHNR and FQNEAQ (reference sequence). V was clipped by 5 bases and J by 6 bases, with 16 bases between them. The CDR3 totals 14 residues.

J is TRBJ2-2 and V is TRBV27, with TRBD1 matching over 8 bases. V was clipped by 0 bases and J by 2 bases; unmatched bases: 8. The length of the CDR3 is 18 residues. Germline lookup yields CDR1 MNHEY and CDR2 SMNVEV (reference sequence). The CDR3 loop reads CASSLSFRDRTNTGELFF. In nucleotides, the CDR3 is TGTGCCAGCAGTTTATCTTTCCGGGACAGGACCAACACCGGGGAGCTGTTTTTT.

This clone was picked up one time. The V and J genes are TRBV19 and TRBJ1-4; 8 positions agree with TRBD1. Trimming cost V 3 bases and J 7 bases; bases outside gene matches: 7. This CDR3 region has 15 residues. Per germline, CDR1 LNHDA and CDR2 SQIVND (reference sequence). The CDR3 loop reads CASSIDRGKGEKLFF. Here the CDR3 DNA reads TGTGCCAGTAGTATTGACAGGGGCAAGGGTGAAAAACTGTTTTTT.

This clone was picked up one time. This chain links TRBV6-6 with TRBJ1-5, with TRBD1 identical over 8 bases. Trimming removed 2 bases from V and 6 bases from J; junction bases left unmatched: 6. CDR3 length: 15 amino acids. The germline gives CDR1 MNHNY, CDR2 SVGAGI (reference sequence). This chain's CDR3 is CASSYLGQAGQPQHF. The CDR3 DNA follows: TGTGCCAGCAGTTACCTGGGACAGGCTGGTCAGCCCCAGCATTTT.

The V call is TRBV6-1, the J call TRBJ2-1; TRBD2 aligns across 8 bases. The trim removed 2 bases at V and 8 bases at J, leaving 11 bases unmatched. The germline gives CDR1 MNHNS, CDR2 SASEGT. CDR3 length equals 16 residues. The CDR3 loop reads CASSEPDGGVPHEQFF. The CDR3 coding sequence is TGTGCCAGCAGTGAACCCGACGGGGGGGTCCCCCATGAGCAGTTCTTC.

The chain recombines TRBV5-6 with TRBJ1-3, with 9 bases fitting TRBD1. The CDR3 runs to 16 residues. Germline trimming cut 3 bases from V and 1 base from J; bases unmatched to any gene: 5. CDR1 is SGHDT, CDR2 YYEEEE, per germline. The CDR3 loop is CASSWGDRVSGNTIYF. The CDR3 DNA reads as TGTGCCAGCAGCTGGGGGGACAGGGTGTCTGGAAACACCATATATTTT. Looking up the rest from reference TRBV5-6 and TRBJ1-3 gives the full variable domain: DAGVTQSPTHLIKTRGQQVTLRCSPKSGHDTVSWYQQALGQGPQFIFQYYEEEERQRGNFPDRFSGHQFPNYSSELNVNALLLGDSALYLCASSWGDRVSGNTIYFGEGSWLTVV.

This chain joins TRBV7-2 and TRBJ2-2; possibly TRBD1 for D (6 bases). Germline V lookup: CDR1 SGHTA, CDR2 FQGNSA. This CDR3 comprises 16 residues. Trimming shortened V by 1 base and J by 1 base, and 10 bases separated the two germline ends. The CDR3 DNA reads as TGTGCCAGCAGCTTAGTCTGGGGGCGGAACACCGGGGAGCTGTTTTTT. Amino acid sequence: CASSLVWGRNTGELFF. Combining the CDR3 with reference TRBV7-2 and TRBJ2-2 gives the whole variable domain GAGVSQSPSNKVTEKGKDVELRCDPISGHTALYWYRQSLGQGLEFLIYFQGNSAPDKSGLPSDRFSAERTGGSVSTLTIQRTQQEDSAVYLCASSLVWGRNTGELFFGEGSRLTVL.

The DNA of the CDR3 is TGTGCCTGGAGCCGACAGCTCACCTACGAGCAGTACTTC. Translated: CAWSRQLTYEQYF. The gene calls are TRBV30 and TRBJ2-7; perhaps TRBD1 as D (5 bases). Per germline, CDR1 GTSNPN and CDR2 SVGIG (reference sequence). With 3 bases removed from V and 2 bases from J, the gap between germline ends came to 11 bases. The CDR3 is made up of 13 amino acids.

This chain uses TRBV11-3 with TRBJ2-2; TRBD2 matches 7 bases. This CDR3 has 16 amino acids. CDR1 and CDR2 (germline): SGHNT, YENEEA. V shed 4 bases, J shed 0 bases, and the junction held 5 bases outside the gene matches. Written as DNA, the CDR3 is TGTGCCAGCAGCTCGGTCGCGGGGGCGAACACCGGGGAGCTGTTTTTT. Its translation is CASSSVAGANTGELFF. The variable domain in full, completed from reference TRBV11-3 and TRBJ2-2, reads EAGVVQSPRYKIIEKKQPVAFWCNPISGHNTLYWYLQNLGQGPELLIRYENEEAVDDSQLPKDRFSAERLKGVDSTLKIQPAELGDSAVYLCASSSVAGANTGELFFGEGSRLTVL.

The genes are TRBV9 and TRBJ2-5; 7 positions agree with TRBD1. Germline V gives CDR1 SGDLS, CDR2 YYNGEE. CDR3 length equals 12 residues. V shed 7 bases, J shed 2 bases, and the junction held 2 bases outside the gene matches. The CDR3 DNA sequence: TGTGCCAGCCTACAGGGGCAAGAGACCCAGTACTTC. Translation: CASLQGQETQYF. The whole variable domain, remainder taken from reference TRBV9 and TRBJ2-5, is DSGVTQTPKHLITATGQRVTLRCSPRSGDLSVYWYQQSLDQGLQFLIQYYNGEERAKGNILERFSAQQFPDLHSELNLSSLELGDSALYFCASLQGQETQYFGPGTRLLVL.

The rearrangement links TRBV7-9 to TRBJ2-3; D not certain. CDR3 length: 13 amino acids. Trimming cost V 2 bases and J 8 bases, with 11 bases left between them. CDR1 and CDR2 from the germline V gene are SEHNR and FQNEAQ (reference sequence). The CDR3 nucleotides are TGTGCCAGCAGCTTACTCCGCGACTTTACGCAGTATTTT. Translated: CASSLLRDFTQYF. The variable domain in full, with the rest retrieved from reference TRBV7-9 and TRBJ2-3, is DTGVSQNPRHKITKRGQNVTFRCDPISEHNRLYWYRQTLGQGPEFLTYFQNEAQLEKSRLLSDRFSAERPKGSFSTLEIQRTEQGDSAMYLCASSLLRDFTQYFGPGTRLTVL.

V and J are TRBV4-1 and TRBJ1-1; 10 bases match TRBD1. Germline-derived CDR1 and CDR2 are MGHRA and YSYEKL. V lost 3 bases to trimming and J lost 5 bases; unmatched junction nucleotides: 3. This CDR3 contains 14 residues. Here the CDR3 reads CASSQRDRGTEAFF. In nucleotides, the CDR3 is TGCGCCAGCAGCCAGAGGGACAGGGGAACTGAAGCTTTCTTT.

Notes on this clone: The germline gene is not matched at one end of the junction; a read error may be the cause. The chain uses TRBV7-2 and TRBJ2-7; 7 nucleotides agree with TRBD1. In germline, CDR1 is SGHTA, CDR2 FQGNSA. CDR3 length equals 14 residues. The CDR3 DNA is TGTGCCAGCAGCACCCGGGACAGCTCCAACGAGCAGTACTTC. It encodes CASSTRDSSNEQYF.

V is TRBV7-6 and J is TRBJ2-1; the match to TRBD2 covers 8 bases. Germline trimming cut 0 bases from V and 3 bases from J; bases unmatched to any gene: 4. The CDR3 consists of 16 residues. From germline, CDR1 is SGHVS and CDR2 FNYEAQ. Here the CDR3 reads CASSLAKRGSYNEQFF. The CDR3, as DNA: TGTGCCAGCAGCTTAGCGAAGCGGGGGAGCTACAATGAGCAGTTCTTC.

The gene calls are TRBV9 and TRBJ1-2; D remains ambiguous. The CDR3 spans 15 residues. Germline assignment: CDR1 SGDLS and CDR2 YYNGEE. V shed 3 bases and J shed 0 bases, with 12 bases lying between them. For the CDR3, the DNA is TGTGCCAGCAGCGCAACTTCCGGGACTAACTATGGCTACACCTTC. This translates into CASSATSGTNYGYTF.

The gene calls are TRBV19 and TRBJ1-4; a possible D gene is TRBD1 (5 bases). V dropped 3 bases and J dropped 5 bases, with 10 bases sitting between them. Germline CDR1 is LNHDA and CDR2 is SQIVND (reference sequence). The CDR3 runs to 14 residues. The DNA for the CDR3 is TGTGCCAGTAGTATTCAACAGGCAAATGAAAAACTGTTTTTT. It specifies CASSIQQANEKLFF.

The J gene is TRBJ2-7, the V gene TRBV6-5; a possible D gene is TRBD1 (5 bases). The CDR3 runs to 13 residues. Germline lookup yields CDR1 MNHEY and CDR2 SVGAGI. V was clipped by 4 bases and J by 5 bases, with 12 bases between them. CDR3 loop: CASSLTQGNEQYF. The CDR3 nucleotides are TGTGCCAGCAGTTTGACCCAGGGAAACGAGCAGTACTTC.